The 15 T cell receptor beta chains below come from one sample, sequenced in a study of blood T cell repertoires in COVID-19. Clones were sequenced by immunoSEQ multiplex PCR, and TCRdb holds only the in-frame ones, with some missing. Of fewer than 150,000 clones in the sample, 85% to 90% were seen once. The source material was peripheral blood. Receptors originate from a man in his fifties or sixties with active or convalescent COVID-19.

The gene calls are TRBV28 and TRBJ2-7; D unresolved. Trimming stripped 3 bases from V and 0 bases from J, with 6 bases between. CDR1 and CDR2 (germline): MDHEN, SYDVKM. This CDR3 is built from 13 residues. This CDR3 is CASSLGSSYEQYF. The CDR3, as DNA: TGTGCCAGCAGTTTGGGCAGCTCCTACGAGCAGTACTTC.

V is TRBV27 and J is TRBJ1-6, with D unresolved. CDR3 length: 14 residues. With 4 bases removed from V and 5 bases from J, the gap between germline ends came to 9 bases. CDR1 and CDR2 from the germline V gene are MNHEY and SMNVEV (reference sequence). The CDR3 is CASSYGRNNSPLHF. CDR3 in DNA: TGTGCCAGCAGTTACGGCAGGAATAATTCACCCCTCCACTTT.

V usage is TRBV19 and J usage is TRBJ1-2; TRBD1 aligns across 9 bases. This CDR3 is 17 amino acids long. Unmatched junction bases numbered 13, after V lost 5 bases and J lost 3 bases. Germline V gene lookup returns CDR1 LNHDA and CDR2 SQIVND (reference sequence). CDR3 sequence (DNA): TGTGCCAGTAGTCCGAGAGGAACAGGGGGCCTATACTATGGCTACACCTTC. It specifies CASSPRGTGGLYYGYTF.

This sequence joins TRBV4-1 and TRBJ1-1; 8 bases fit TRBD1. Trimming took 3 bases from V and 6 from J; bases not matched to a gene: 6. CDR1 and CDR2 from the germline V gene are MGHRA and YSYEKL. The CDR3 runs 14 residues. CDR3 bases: TGCGCCAGCAGCCAGTTCAGGGGGCATGCTGAAGCTTTCTTT. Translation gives CASSQFRGHAEAFF.

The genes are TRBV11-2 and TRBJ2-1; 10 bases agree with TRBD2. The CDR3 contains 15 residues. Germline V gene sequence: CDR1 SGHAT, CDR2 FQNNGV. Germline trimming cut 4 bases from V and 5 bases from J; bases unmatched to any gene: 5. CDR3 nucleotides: TGTGCCAGCAGCTGGCTAGCGGGAGATAACAATGAGCAGTTCTTC. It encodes CASSWLAGDNNEQFF.

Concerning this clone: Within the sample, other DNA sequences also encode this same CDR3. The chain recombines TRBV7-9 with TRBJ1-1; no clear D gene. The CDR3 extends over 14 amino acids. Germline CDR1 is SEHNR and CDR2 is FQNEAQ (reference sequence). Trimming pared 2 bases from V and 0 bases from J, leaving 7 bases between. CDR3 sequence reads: CASSLSSVNTEAFF. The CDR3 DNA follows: TGTGCCAGCAGCTTATCCTCAGTGAACACTGAAGCTTTCTTT.

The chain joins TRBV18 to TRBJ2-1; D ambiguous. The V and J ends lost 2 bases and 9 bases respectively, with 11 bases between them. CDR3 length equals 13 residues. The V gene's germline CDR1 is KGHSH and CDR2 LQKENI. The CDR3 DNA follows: TGTGCCAGCTCACCAATGCTAGGAGCTGAGCAGTTCTTC. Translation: CASSPMLGAEQFF.

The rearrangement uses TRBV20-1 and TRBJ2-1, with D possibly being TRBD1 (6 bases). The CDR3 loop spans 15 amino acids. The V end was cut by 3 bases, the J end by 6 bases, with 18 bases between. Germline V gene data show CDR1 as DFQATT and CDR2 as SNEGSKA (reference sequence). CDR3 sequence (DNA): TGCAGTGCTAGTGTAGGCAGGGGTTTAGGCAATGAGCAGTTCTTC. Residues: CSASVGRGLGNEQFF.

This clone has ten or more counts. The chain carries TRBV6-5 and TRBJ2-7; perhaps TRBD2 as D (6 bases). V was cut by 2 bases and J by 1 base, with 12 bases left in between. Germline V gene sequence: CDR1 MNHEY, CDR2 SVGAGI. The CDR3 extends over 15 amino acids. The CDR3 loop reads CASSYSGFQSYEQYF. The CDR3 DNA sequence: TGTGCCAGCAGTTACAGCGGGTTCCAGTCCTACGAGCAGTACTTC.

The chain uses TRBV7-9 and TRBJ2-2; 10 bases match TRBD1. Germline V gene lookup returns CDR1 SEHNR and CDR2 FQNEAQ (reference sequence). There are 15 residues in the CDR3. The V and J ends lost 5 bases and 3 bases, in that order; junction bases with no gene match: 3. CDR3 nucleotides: TGTGCCAGCAGCGTCGGGACAGGGGACACCGGGGAGCTGTTTTTT. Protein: CASSVGTGDTGELFF.

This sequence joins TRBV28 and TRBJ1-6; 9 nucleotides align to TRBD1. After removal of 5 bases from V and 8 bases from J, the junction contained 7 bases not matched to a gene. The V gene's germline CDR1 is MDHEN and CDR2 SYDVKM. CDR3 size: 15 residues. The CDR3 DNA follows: TGTGCCAGCAGTCCCCGACAGGGGGAATATTCACCCCTCCACTTT. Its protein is CASSPRQGEYSPLHF.

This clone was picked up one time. CDR3 DNA sequence: TGTGCCAGCAGCCAAGATAGGAGGGGAAGAGCTTTCTTT. Protein product: CASSQDRRGRAFF. The gene calls are TRBV3-1 (or the pseudogene TRBV3-2) and TRBJ1-1; tentatively, D is TRBD1 (5 bases). Germline values: CDR1 LGHDT, CDR2 YNNKEL (reference sequence). Trimming removed 0 bases from V and 10 bases from J, with 12 bases in between. The CDR3 is made up of 13 amino acids.

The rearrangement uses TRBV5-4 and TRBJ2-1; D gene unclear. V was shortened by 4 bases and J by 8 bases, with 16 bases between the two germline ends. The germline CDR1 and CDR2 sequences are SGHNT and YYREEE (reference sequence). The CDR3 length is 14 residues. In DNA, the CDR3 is TGTGCCAGCAGCGCCCGGAGACCAGTGGATGAGCAGTTCTTC. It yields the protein CASSARRPVDEQFF.

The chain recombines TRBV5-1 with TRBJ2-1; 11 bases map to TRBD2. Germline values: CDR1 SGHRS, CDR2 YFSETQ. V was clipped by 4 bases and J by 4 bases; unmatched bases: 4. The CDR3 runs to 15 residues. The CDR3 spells CASSGTSGSYNEQFF. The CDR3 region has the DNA TGCGCCAGCAGCGGAACTAGCGGGAGTTACAATGAGCAGTTCTTC.

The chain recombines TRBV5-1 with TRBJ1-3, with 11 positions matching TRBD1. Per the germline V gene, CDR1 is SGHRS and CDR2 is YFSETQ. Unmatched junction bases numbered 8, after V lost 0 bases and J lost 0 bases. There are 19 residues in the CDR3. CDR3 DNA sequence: TGCGCCAGCAGCTTGGGGACAGGGGGCAAGGGAGACTCTGGAAACACCATATATTTT. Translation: CASSLGTGGKGDSGNTIYF.